This entry lists 30 T cell receptor beta chains sequenced from one sample in a study of radiation and T cells in renal cell carcinoma (dated by TCRdb to 2018 to 2020). The library was prepared using the immunoSEQ multiplex PCR assay. TCRdb carries this immuneACCESS record with in-frame sequences only. Its versions omit some clonotypes, under half of them owing to an unresolved V gene in the studies checked, with the rest unexplained. The sample records 100,000 or so clones, around 88% of which are singletons. Approximately 7.9% of the sample lies in the top ten. According to the study, the label for this sample's time point signals: baseline pretreatment blood. The treatment or condition label corresponds to: 15 Gy SBRT to primary tumor, nephrectomy 4 weeks later. The material sequenced was blood, taken from a patient whose treatment included radiotherapy and nephrectomy. The receptors originated from a man aged 45 to 65 with renal cell carcinoma.

The J gene is TRBJ1-4, the V gene TRBV2; 7 nucleotides align to TRBD1. Germline loops: CDR1 SNHLY, CDR2 FYNNEI. Trimming at V came to 5 bases and at J to 5 bases, leaving 8 bases not matched to a gene. The CDR3 totals 15 residues. The CDR3 sequence is CASSPDRDRNEKLFF. Here the CDR3 DNA reads TGTGCCAGCAGTCCAGACAGGGATCGCAATGAAAAACTGTTTTTT.

The chain links TRBV6-5 to TRBJ1-1; 10 bases align to TRBD1. The ends lost 4 bases at V and 6 bases at J; junction bases unmatched: 5. From germline, CDR1 is MNHEY and CDR2 SVGAGI. The CDR3 consists of 14 residues. Written as DNA, the CDR3 is TGTGCCAGCAGTTTAGCCGGGACAGGGGCTGAAGCTTTCTTT. This translates into CASSLAGTGAEAFF.

The rearrangement joins TRBV6-5 to TRBJ2-1, with 10 bases identical to TRBD1. The CDR3 runs 14 residues. CDR1 MNHEY and CDR2 SVGAGI come from the germline V gene. Trimming cost V 2 bases and J 7 bases; bases outside gene matches: 2. The CDR3 protein is CASSYGTGVNEQFF. The CDR3 DNA reads TGTGCCAGCAGTTACGGGACAGGGGTAAATGAGCAGTTCTTC.

V and J are TRBV10-3 and TRBJ2-3, with a weak D call TRBD2 (5 bases). Looked up from germline, CDR1 is ENHRY and CDR2 is SYGVKD. This CDR3 contains 16 residues. Trimming pared 4 bases from V and 1 base from J, leaving 15 bases between. This chain's CDR3 is CAISGRAEPGTDTQYF. For the CDR3, the DNA is TGTGCCATCAGTGGTAGAGCGGAACCGGGCACAGATACGCAGTATTTT.

This rearrangement joins TRBV19 to TRBJ1-1; D is unclear. Germline lookup yields CDR1 LNHDA and CDR2 SQIVND (reference sequence). The CDR3 spans 17 residues. The V end was cut by 2 bases, the J end by 1 base, with 17 bases between. CDR3 amino acids: CASSIIQAGRENTEAFF. CDR3 sequence (DNA): TGTGCCAGTAGTATAATCCAGGCGGGTAGGGAGAACACTGAAGCTTTCTTT. Variable domain in full (rest from reference TRBV19 and TRBJ1-1): DGGITQSPKYLFRKEGQNVTLSCEQNLNHDAMYWYRQDPGQGLRLIYYSQIVNDFQKGDIAEGYSVSREKKESFPLTVTSAQKNPTAFYLCASSIIQAGRENTEAFFGQGTRLTVV.

The J gene is TRBJ1-2, the V gene TRBV6-5; 9 positions agree with TRBD1. Germline trimming cut 8 bases from V and 8 bases from J; bases unmatched to any gene: 15. Germline V CDR1 and CDR2: MNHEY, SVGAGI. The CDR3 consists of 15 residues. CDR3 coding DNA: TGTGCCAGCGCCGAACAGGGGGCAGGGCGTCAAGGCTACACCTTC. It is translated as CASAEQGAGRQGYTF.

This clone has only one observation. The rearrangement joins TRBV18 to TRBJ1-1; D not certain. Germline CDR1 reads KGHSH; CDR2 reads LQKENI. Trimming removed 2 bases from V and 0 bases from J, with 7 bases in between. This CDR3 is 14 amino acids long. In nucleotides, the CDR3 is TGTGCCAGCTCACCAAGGCCTCTGAACACTGAAGCTTTCTTT. Translated, it gives CASSPRPLNTEAFF.

A single count supports this clone. V usage is TRBV7-9 and J usage is TRBJ2-3; TRBD2 agrees at 10 bases. After removal of 4 bases from V and 5 bases from J, the junction contained 3 bases not matched to a gene. Germline loops: CDR1 SEHNR, CDR2 FQNEAQ (reference sequence). CDR3 length: 14 residues. The chain's CDR3 is CASSWTSGLDTQYF. CDR3 DNA sequence: TGTGCCAGCAGCTGGACTAGCGGTTTAGATACGCAGTATTTT.

CDR3 amino acids: CASSYPVASGGLRYEQYF. The CDR3 region has the DNA TGTGCCAGCAGCTATCCCGTCGCTAGCGGGGGGCTACGCTACGAGCAGTACTTC. V and J are TRBV7-9 and TRBJ2-7; TRBD2 agrees at 11 bases. This CDR3 has 18 amino acids. The junction had 14 bases not matched to a gene; V was cut back by 4 bases and J by 3 bases. Germline CDR1 is SEHNR and CDR2 is FQNEAQ (reference sequence). Drawing the rest from reference TRBV7-9 and TRBJ2-7, the complete variable domain is DTGVSQNPRHKITKRGQNVTFRCDPISEHNRLYWYRQTLGQGPEFLTYFQNEAQLEKSRLLSDRFSAERPKGSFSTLEIQRTEQGDSAMYLCASSYPVASGGLRYEQYFGPGTRLTVT.

The chain joins TRBV15 to TRBJ2-5; TRBD1 might be the D (5 bases). V gave up 1 base and J gave up 3 bases, with 12 bases separating them. This CDR3 spans 15 amino acids. CDR1 is LNHNV and CDR2 is YYDKDF in the germline V gene (reference sequence). The DNA for the CDR3 is TGTGCCACCAGCAGAGTTACAGGAGATAAAGAGACCCAGTACTTC. It specifies CATSRVTGDKETQYF.

The chain uses TRBV5-4 and TRBJ1-4; 9 nucleotides line up with TRBD1. In germline, CDR1 is SGHNT, CDR2 YYREEE (reference sequence). J was trimmed by 10 bases and V by 1 base; bases with no gene match: 5. This CDR3 spans 14 amino acids. CDR3 residues: CASSLRGQGGKLFF. In DNA form, the CDR3 reads TGTGCCAGCAGCTTGAGGGGACAGGGTGGAAAACTGTTTTTT.

The DNA for the CDR3 is TGTGCCAGTAGTCCCTACCCCTGGGGCGAGCAGTACTTC. Residues: CASSPYPWGEQYF. The J gene is TRBJ2-7, the V gene TRBV19; no reliable D call. CDR3 length equals 13 residues. Per germline, CDR1 LNHDA and CDR2 SQIVND (reference sequence). V lost 5 bases, J lost 6 bases, and 14 bases lay in between.

This clone is labeled as medium-sized (0.01 to 0.1%). The chain links TRBV11-2 to TRBJ1-2; the D gene is possibly TRBD1 (6 bases). Germline CDR1 and CDR2: SGHAT and FQNNGV. The CDR3 has 15 amino acids. V lost 5 bases, J lost 4 bases, and 17 bases lay in between. DNA of the CDR3: TGTGCCAGCAGCCCGGATTTGGACAGCCTCTATGGCTACACCTTC. Protein sequence: CASSPDLDSLYGYTF.

The chain combines TRBV10-3 with TRBJ1-3; D not certain. Germline loops: CDR1 ENHRY, CDR2 SYGVKD. The ends were cut back, 7 bases at V and 0 bases at J, with 7 bases in the middle. This CDR3 region has 13 residues. The CDR3 DNA reads TGTGCCATCAAGGCGATCTCTGGAAACACCATATATTTT. Translating it yields CAIKAISGNTIYF.

The gene calls are TRBV2 and TRBJ2-2; 10 positions match TRBD1. The CDR3 runs to 14 residues. Trimming removed 6 bases from V and 7 bases from J; junction bases left unmatched: 5. Germline CDR1 and CDR2: SNHLY and FYNNEI. CDR3 in amino acids: CASSGDRGIGELFF. The CDR3 nucleotides are TGTGCCAGCAGCGGGGACAGGGGTATCGGGGAGCTGTTTTTT.

The J gene is TRBJ2-7, the V gene TRBV5-1; no clear D gene. Trimming left V 4 bases short and J 4 bases short, with 9 bases between. Germline CDR1 and CDR2: SGHRS and YFSETQ. There are 12 residues in the CDR3. The CDR3: CASSGEGYEQYF. DNA of the CDR3: TGCGCCAGCAGCGGGGAAGGATACGAGCAGTACTTC.

This chain links TRBV12-5 with TRBJ1-6; D unclear. In germline, CDR1 is LGHNT, CDR2 FRNRAP. The CDR3 is 15 amino acids. V shed 7 bases and J shed 0 bases, with 10 bases lying between them. The CDR3 DNA follows: TGTGCTAGTGCCCTAAGGAGCTCCTATAATTCACCCCTCCACTTT. It encodes CASALRSSYNSPLHF.

This chain links TRBV10-3 with TRBJ1-2; possible D gene TRBD1, 5 bases. CDR1 is ENHRY and CDR2 is SYGVKD in the germline V gene. The V end was cut by 0 bases, the J end by 4 bases, with 15 bases between. The CDR3 has 16 amino acids. Here the CDR3 reads CAISESKAPGSYGYTF. The DNA for the CDR3 is TGTGCCATCAGTGAGTCTAAGGCCCCAGGGAGCTATGGCTACACCTTC.

The chain links TRBV7-2 to TRBJ2-5; D unresolved. Trimming stripped 10 bases from V and 6 bases from J, with 15 bases between. CDR3 length equals 12 residues. The V gene's germline CDR1 is SGHTA and CDR2 FQGNSA. DNA for the CDR3: TGTGCCATCGCACTTTTCGGGCAGACCCAGTACTTC. Translated, it gives CAIALFGQTQYF. Full variable domain (remainder filled in from reference TRBV7-2 and TRBJ2-5): GAGVSQSPSNKVTEKGKDVELRCDPISGHTALYWYRQSLGQGLEFLIYFQGNSAPDKSGLPSDRFSAERTGGSVSTLTIQRTQQEDSAVYLCAIALFGQTQYFGPGTRLLVL.

The chain employs TRBV6-5 and TRBJ2-1; TRBD1 agrees at 9 bases. This CDR3 region has 16 residues. The germline CDR1 and CDR2 sequences are MNHEY and SVGAGI. With V trimmed by 4 bases and J by 3 bases, 7 bases remained unmatched. The CDR3 loop is CASSLQGADNYNEQFF. The CDR3 DNA reads TGTGCCAGCAGTTTACAGGGGGCCGATAACTACAATGAGCAGTTCTTC.

The J gene is TRBJ2-5, the V gene TRBV28; maybe TRBD1 (6 bases). V was pared by 4 bases and J by 5 bases, with 14 bases between. From germline, CDR1 is MDHEN and CDR2 SYDVKM. This CDR3 spans 14 amino acids. The CDR3: CASSSGTIKETQYF. In DNA, the CDR3 is TGTGCCAGCAGTTCCGGGACAATTAAGGAGACCCAGTACTTC.

This chain uses TRBV5-1 with TRBJ1-4, with 11 bases identical to TRBD1. With 4 bases clipped from V and 8 bases from J, the junction kept 4 bases outside the gene matches. Germline assignment: CDR1 SGHRS and CDR2 YFSETQ. The CDR3 runs to 14 residues. CDR3 protein: CASSPGQGEEKLFF. CDR3 DNA sequence: TGCGCCAGCAGCCCGGGACAGGGGGAGGAAAAACTGTTTTTT.

The chain carries TRBV9 and TRBJ1-6; the D gene is possibly TRBD1 (5 bases). Germline-derived CDR1 and CDR2 are SGDLS and YYNGEE. The CDR3 length is 14 residues. The V and J ends lost 4 bases and 8 bases respectively, with 13 bases between them. This chain's CDR3 is CASSPPGTYSPLHF. In DNA form, the CDR3 reads TGTGCCAGCAGCCCCCCGGGGACGTATTCACCCCTCCACTTT. The entire variable domain, with the rest obtained from reference TRBV9 and TRBJ1-6, is as follows: DSGVTQTPKHLITATGQRVTLRCSPRSGDLSVYWYQQSLDQGLQFLIQYYNGEERAKGNILERFSAQQFPDLHSELNLSSLELGDSALYFCASSPPGTYSPLHFGNGTRLTVT.

This clone was seen just once. The rearrangement uses TRBV15 and TRBJ2-7; D may correspond to TRBD1 or TRBD2 (5 bases each). CDR1 is LNHNV, CDR2 YYDKDF, per germline (reference sequence). The CDR3 length is 13 residues. Deletions cut 8 bases from V and 5 bases from J, with 16 bases between. The CDR3 region has the DNA TGTGCCACCGCCAGGTGGGGGTTCCACGAGCAGTACTTC. It is translated as CATARWGFHEQYF. The complete variable domain, with remaining parts taken from reference TRBV15 and TRBJ2-7, reads DAMVIQNPRYQVTQFGKPVTLSCSQTLNHNVMYWYQQKSSQAPKLLFHYYDKDFNNEADTPDNFQSRRPNTSFCFLDIRSPGLGDTAMYLCATARWGFHEQYFGPGTRLTVT.

This chain connects TRBV5-1 to TRBJ2-2; 9 positions match TRBD2. The CDR3 is 18 residues long. Germline V gene data show CDR1 as SGHRS and CDR2 as YFSETQ. The junction had 11 bases not matched to a gene; V was cut back by 0 bases and J by 5 bases. The CDR3 region has the DNA TGCGCCAGCAGCTTGGTACCCCAGCGGGGGGCCAAAACCGGGGAGCTGTTTTTT. It specifies CASSLVPQRGAKTGELFF.

The CDR3 DNA follows: TGTGCCAGCAGCTTGGAGCAGGGGAATTCACCCCTCCACTTT. Protein: CASSLEQGNSPLHF. The gene calls are TRBV5-4 and TRBJ1-6, with D tentatively TRBD1 (6 bases). The CDR3 consists of 14 residues. Per the germline V gene, CDR1 is SGHNT and CDR2 is YYREEE (reference sequence). With 0 bases removed from V and 7 bases from J, the gap between germline ends came to 8 bases.

The gene calls are TRBV28 and TRBJ1-5, with D tentatively TRBD1 (6 bases). V lost 5 bases, J lost 5 bases, and 22 bases lay in between. The germline V gene encodes CDR1 MDHEN and CDR2 SYDVKM. The CDR3 loop spans 17 amino acids. The CDR3 nucleotides are TGTGCCAGCAGTGCGCGGTGGAGTGGACAGATGCATCAGCCCCAGCATTTT. Its translation is CASSARWSGQMHQPQHF.

This chain joins TRBV9 and TRBJ2-6; 8 bases align to TRBD1. The CDR3 runs 15 residues. The junction had 1 base not matched to a gene; V was cut back by 3 bases and J by 2 bases. Germline values: CDR1 SGDLS, CDR2 YYNGEE. The CDR3 spells CASSATGAGANVLTF. Written as DNA, the CDR3 is TGTGCCAGCAGCGCGACAGGGGCTGGGGCCAACGTCCTGACTTTC.

The chain recombines TRBV18 with TRBJ2-7; D call uncertain. The V end lost 3 bases, the J end lost 3 bases, and 12 bases lay between the germline ends. The CDR3 loop spans 14 amino acids. Germline V gene lookup returns CDR1 KGHSH and CDR2 LQKENI. CDR3 sequence reads: CASSPTTANYEQYF. The CDR3 region has the DNA TGTGCCAGCTCACCTACGACGGCTAACTACGAGCAGTACTTC.

The gene calls are TRBV6-6 and TRBJ1-1, with D hard to call. In germline, CDR1 is MNHNY, CDR2 SVGAGI (reference sequence). This CDR3 spans 14 amino acids. Trimming removed 0 bases at V and 10 bases at J, with 15 bases between. The CDR3 region is CASSYSRSTLRAFF. The CDR3 nucleotides are TGTGCCAGCAGTTACTCGAGAAGTACCTTGAGAGCTTTCTTT.